This note documents a single T cell receptor (beta chain) sequence. These data originate in a study of shared clonotypes between healthy human individuals. Method: immunoSEQ multiplex PCR; TCRdb's copy keeps in-frame clones and lacks some. The data show roughly 640,000 clones, with about 74% seen just once and approximately 1.8% held by the top ten. This CDR3 has 13 residues. Germline loops: CDR1 MRHNA, CDR2 SNTAGT. Deletions cut 6 bases from V and 4 bases from J, with 11 bases between. The sample consisted of memory CD4+ T cells sorted from blood. Described subset: CD45RA-negative fraction. The chain recombines TRBV6-4 with TRBJ2-3; D ambiguous. The clonotype comes from a woman aged 25 to 39 in good health. The CDR3 nucleotides are TGTGCCAGCAGACCCAATGGGGCAGATACGCAGTATTTT. This encodes CASRPNGADTQYF.